This entry features one TCR beta chain sequence. Antigen specificity is unknown. These data are taken from a study of cytomegalovirus exposure and HLA in healthy donors. General study results and limits: V- and J-gene trimming in TCR beta was tied to a missense DCLRE1C variant by an analysis performed later.

Germline V gene data show CDR1 as SGDLS and CDR2 as YYNGEE. The trim removed 4 bases at V and 6 bases at J, leaving 2 bases unmatched. This CDR3 contains 12 residues. Nominal health characterized the donors when sampled, though unrecorded immune exposures were likely. In the PCR, 60 Vbeta and 13 Jbeta primers were used. Assay used: immunoSEQ multiplex PCR; TCRdb lists only in-frame clones, some missing. The data contain over 200,000 clones, approximately 90% of them singletons. This clonotype was obtained from a woman under 30 in good health and CMV-seronegative. The sequenced material came from PBMCs. The rearrangement uses TRBV9 and TRBJ1-2, with 8 bases that match TRBD1. The CDR3 region has the DNA TGTGCCAGCAGCATGACAGGGGATGGCTACACCTTC. Protein sequence: CASSMTGDGYTF.